The rows below give T cell receptor beta chains drawn from one sample of a study of blood T cell repertoires in COVID-19. Here immunoSEQ multiplex PCR was the method, and the copy in TCRdb shows in-frame clones only, minus some. The repertoire includes over 600,000 clones, 80% to 90% of them detected once, and approximately 0.3% sits in the top ten. The specimen sequenced was peripheral blood. These receptors were obtained from a woman aged 18-30 years with acute or convalescent COVID-19. Both conserved end residues are part of each CDR3. A D gene is named only where the DNA matches it firmly. The size entry is marked missing in some rows and otherwise reads once, few, many or a size class.

J gene: TRBJ2-1
V gene: TRBV4-2
D gene: TRBD2
clone size: NA
CDR3 DNA: TGTGCCAGCAGCCAATACGCGGGGGGGTTGTACAATGAGCAGTTCTTC
CDR3 protein: CASSQYAGGLYNEQFF

J gene: TRBJ2-3
V gene: TRBV10-1
D gene: NA
clone size: NA
CDR3 DNA: TGCGCCAGCAGGTCCTTGGGCGGCACAGATACGCAGTATTTT
CDR3 protein: CASRSLGGTDTQYF

J gene: TRBJ2-3
V gene: TRBV4-3
D gene: TRBD2
clone size: NA
CDR3 DNA: TGCGCCAGCAGCCATGGTTCTAGCGGGGGGGGCCAAGATACGCAGTATTTT
CDR3 protein: CASSHGSSGGGQDTQYF

J gene: TRBJ1-1
V gene: TRBV3-1/TRBV3-2
D gene: NA
clone size: NA
CDR3 DNA: TGTGCCAGCAGCGCCGGGAACACTGAAGCTTTCTTT
CDR3 protein: CASSAGNTEAFF

J gene: TRBJ2-6
V gene: TRBV25-1
D gene: NA
clone size: NA
CDR3 DNA: TGTGCCAGCAGTGAATCAGGGACTGGGGCCAACGTCCTGACTTTC
CDR3 protein: CASSESGTGANVLTF

J gene: TRBJ1-5
V gene: TRBV6-5
D gene: NA
clone size: NA
CDR3 DNA: TGTGCCAGCAGTTACTCGAGAGACAGCTATCAGCCCCAGCATTTT
CDR3 protein: CASSYSRDSYQPQHF

J gene: TRBJ2-7
V gene: TRBV7-2
D gene: TRBD1
clone size: NA
CDR3 DNA: TGTGCCAGCAGCTACGGACAGGGCCTAGCCTACGAGCAGTACTTC
CDR3 protein: CASSYGQGLAYEQYF

J gene: TRBJ2-1
V gene: TRBV7-7
D gene: NA
clone size: NA
CDR3 DNA: TGTGCCAGCAGCTTTAGTCCGGGGGATGAGCAGTTCTTC
CDR3 protein: CASSFSPGDEQFF

J gene: TRBJ1-5
V gene: TRBV5-1
D gene: TRBD1
clone size: once
CDR3 DNA: TGCGCCAGCAGCTTGGGACAGGGACCGTTGTTGGAGCCCCAGCATTTT
CDR3 protein: CASSLGQGPLLEPQHF

J gene: TRBJ2-7
V gene: TRBV6-5
D gene: TRBD1
clone size: NA
CDR3 DNA: TGTGCCAGCAGTCTTGACAGGGGGCTCTACTACGAGCAGTACTTC
CDR3 protein: CASSLDRGLYYEQYF

J gene: TRBJ1-1
V gene: TRBV28
D gene: NA
clone size: NA
CDR3 DNA: TGTGCCAGCAGTTTAACTCGGAACAGAATGAACACTGAAGCTTTCTTT
CDR3 protein: CASSLTRNRMNTEAFF

J gene: TRBJ2-3
V gene: TRBV23-1
D gene: TRBD1
clone size: NA
CDR3 DNA: TGCGCCAGCAGTCAGCTGACCGGGACAGGGGTGGACACAGATACGCAGTATTTT
CDR3 protein: CASSQLTGTGVDTDTQYF

J gene: TRBJ2-1
V gene: TRBV24-1
D gene: NA
clone size: NA
CDR3 DNA: TGTGCCACCAGTGCCCCACAGATTCGGCAGTTCTTC
CDR3 protein: CATSAPQIRQFF

J gene: TRBJ1-3
V gene: TRBV4-3
D gene: TRBD1
clone size: NA
CDR3 DNA: TGCGCCAGCAGCCAAGACCCGAGGGGGCCTCCTGGAAACACCATATATTTT
CDR3 protein: CASSQDPRGPPGNTIYF

J gene: TRBJ1-1
V gene: TRBV4-2
D gene: NA
clone size: NA
CDR3 DNA: TGTGCCAGCAGCCACCTGGGACAGAACACTGAAGCTTTCTTT
CDR3 protein: CASSHLGQNTEAFF

J gene: TRBJ1-2
V gene: TRBV19
D gene: NA
clone size: NA
CDR3 DNA: TGTGCCAGTTCGGCGGGACGGTGGACAAATAACTATGGCTACACCTTC
CDR3 protein: CASSAGRWTNNYGYTF

J gene: TRBJ2-1
V gene: TRBV7-2
D gene: TRBD1
clone size: NA
CDR3 DNA: TGTGCCAGCAGTCTCGGGACAGCTTCCTACAATGAGCAGTTCTTC
CDR3 protein: CASSLGTASYNEQFF

J gene: TRBJ1-5
V gene: TRBV18
D gene: NA
clone size: NA
CDR3 DNA: TGTGCCAGCTCACTCACAGGGCCGGGGAATCAGCCCCAGCATTTT
CDR3 protein: CASSLTGPGNQPQHF

J gene: TRBJ2-2
V gene: TRBV29-1
D gene: TRBD1
clone size: NA
CDR3 DNA: TGCAGCGTTAGGCGACAGGGGAACACCGGGGAGCTGTTTTTT
CDR3 protein: CSVRRQGNTGELFF

J gene: TRBJ2-2
V gene: TRBV4-1
D gene: NA
clone size: once
CDR3 DNA: TGCGCCAGCAGCCCCGGGGGGCAGGGCAACACCGGGGAGCTGTTTTTT
CDR3 protein: CASSPGGQGNTGELFF

J gene: TRBJ1-1
V gene: TRBV29-1
D gene: TRBD1
clone size: NA
CDR3 DNA: TGCAGCGTTGGGGGGGATCGGGACAGGGTGAACACTGAAGCTTTCTTT
CDR3 protein: CSVGGDRDRVNTEAFF

J gene: TRBJ2-7
V gene: TRBV2
D gene: TRBD1
clone size: NA
CDR3 DNA: TGTGCCAGCACCCTTGAGGGACAGGTTTACTCCTACGAGCAGTACTTC
CDR3 protein: CASTLEGQVYSYEQYF

J gene: TRBJ2-7
V gene: TRBV18
D gene: TRBD2
clone size: NA
CDR3 DNA: TGTGCCAGCTCCGCGGGAGCTCACATTTACGAGCAGTACTTC
CDR3 protein: CASSAGAHIYEQYF

J gene: TRBJ2-2
V gene: TRBV7-6
D gene: NA
clone size: once
CDR3 DNA: TGTGCCAGCAGCTTAGAGACAGGCCCCGGGGAGCTGTTTTTT
CDR3 protein: CASSLETGPGELFF

J gene: TRBJ2-7
V gene: TRBV30
D gene: TRBD1
clone size: once
CDR3 DNA: TGTGCCTGGAGTCCTTGGGGGCAGGGGGCCTACGAGCAGTACTTC
CDR3 protein: CAWSPWGQGAYEQYF

J gene: TRBJ1-1
V gene: TRBV25-1
D gene: NA
clone size: NA
CDR3 DNA: TGTGCCAGCTCCGCCCCCAGGGGCTCAATGAACACTGAAGCTTTCTTT
CDR3 protein: CASSAPRGSMNTEAFF

J gene: TRBJ2-5
V gene: TRBV12-5
D gene: TRBD2
clone size: NA
CDR3 DNA: TGTGCTAGTGGTTTGGTACAGGGACTAGCGGGGTTAGAGACCCAGTACTTC
CDR3 protein: CASGLVQGLAGLETQYF

J gene: TRBJ2-7
V gene: TRBV9
D gene: TRBD2
clone size: NA
CDR3 DNA: TGTGCCAGCAGCGCGAGCGGGGGCTCCTACGAGCAGTACTTC
CDR3 protein: CASSASGGSYEQYF

J gene: TRBJ2-7
V gene: TRBV11-2
D gene: NA
clone size: NA
CDR3 DNA: TGTGCCAGCAGCGAGCCCAGGGGCGAGCAGTACTTC
CDR3 protein: CASSEPRGEQYF

J gene: TRBJ2-7
V gene: TRBV12-3/TRBV12-4
D gene: TRBD2
clone size: NA
CDR3 DNA: TGTGCCAGCAGCTGGGGGGGCTACGAGCAGTACTTC
CDR3 protein: CASSWGGYEQYF

J gene: TRBJ1-2
V gene: TRBV24-1
D gene: TRBD1
clone size: NA
CDR3 DNA: TGTGCCACCAGTGATCCGGGACAGGGATACTATGGCTACACCTTC
CDR3 protein: CATSDPGQGYYGYTF

J gene: TRBJ2-3
V gene: TRBV6-4
D gene: TRBD2
clone size: NA
CDR3 DNA: TGTGCCAGCAGTGGACTAGCGGGGAGTCATACGCAGTATTTT
CDR3 protein: CASSGLAGSHTQYF

J gene: TRBJ2-2
V gene: TRBV6-1
D gene: TRBD2
clone size: once
CDR3 DNA: TGTGCCAGCAGTGAACCCCTAGCGGGGAGCACCGGGGAGCTGTTTTTT
CDR3 protein: CASSEPLAGSTGELFF

J gene: TRBJ1-2
V gene: TRBV6-6
D gene: NA
clone size: NA
CDR3 DNA: TGTGCCAGCAGTTACTCGGCTCGCTGGTATGGCTACACCTTC
CDR3 protein: CASSYSARWYGYTF

J gene: TRBJ1-2
V gene: TRBV7-9
D gene: TRBD1
clone size: NA
CDR3 DNA: TGTGCCAGCAGCGCATGGGACAAGGGGGCGTATGGCTACACCTTC
CDR3 protein: CASSAWDKGAYGYTF

J gene: TRBJ1-2
V gene: TRBV5-4
D gene: NA
clone size: once
CDR3 DNA: TGTGCCAGCAGCAAAGGACAGCCTCAACTTCGGGGCTACACCTTC
CDR3 protein: CASSKGQPQLRGYTF

J gene: TRBJ2-5
V gene: TRBV5-1
D gene: TRBD1
clone size: NA
CDR3 DNA: TGCGCCAGCAGCTTAGGGACAGTCCAAGAGACCCAGTACTTC
CDR3 protein: CASSLGTVQETQYF

J gene: TRBJ1-4
V gene: TRBV7-8
D gene: NA
clone size: few
CDR3 DNA: TGTGCCAGCAGCGAAAGTGGGAGCGGTCACCTTAGACTGTTTTTT
CDR3 protein: CASSESGSGHLRLFF

J gene: TRBJ1-2
V gene: TRBV12-3/TRBV12-4
D gene: NA
clone size: NA
CDR3 DNA: TGTGCCAGCAGTTTAACAGGGCGCTATGGCTACACCTTC
CDR3 protein: CASSLTGRYGYTF

J gene: TRBJ2-3
V gene: TRBV9
D gene: TRBD2
clone size: NA
CDR3 DNA: TGTGCCAGCAGCCCTCCCGGACTAGCGGTTACAGATACGCAGTATTTT
CDR3 protein: CASSPPGLAVTDTQYF

J gene: TRBJ1-6
V gene: TRBV5-1
D gene: TRBD1
clone size: NA
CDR3 DNA: TGCGCCAGCAGCTTGCCAGGGGGCACCTCACCCCTCCACTTT
CDR3 protein: CASSLPGGTSPLHF

J gene: TRBJ1-3
V gene: TRBV5-1
D gene: TRBD1
clone size: NA
CDR3 DNA: TGCGCCAGCAGCGAACAGGGGTTCGGAAACACCATATATTTT
CDR3 protein: CASSEQGFGNTIYF

J gene: TRBJ2-2
V gene: TRBV2
D gene: NA
clone size: NA
CDR3 DNA: TGTGCCAGCAGTCCGGACACCGGGGAGCTGTTTTTT
CDR3 protein: CASSPDTGELFF

J gene: TRBJ1-1
V gene: TRBV19
D gene: NA
clone size: NA
CDR3 DNA: TGTGCCAGTACGAGCTACACTGAAGCTTTCTTT
CDR3 protein: CASTSYTEAFF

J gene: TRBJ1-5
V gene: TRBV27
D gene: NA
clone size: NA
CDR3 DNA: TGTGCCAGCAGTTTGAGGGGAGGACAGCCCCAGCATTTT
CDR3 protein: CASSLRGGQPQHF

J gene: TRBJ2-7
V gene: TRBV18
D gene: TRBD2
clone size: NA
CDR3 DNA: TGTGCCAGCTCACCACTGGCGGGACTAGCGGGGTCGTACGAGCAGTACTTC
CDR3 protein: CASSPLAGLAGSYEQYF